The following is a T cell receptor (beta chain) sequence with its context. What antigen it recognizes has not been identified. The input lacks base qualities; no much larger clone sits a single base away. The cohort was made up of around 720 healthy bone marrow donors. All cohort members were sampled while nominally healthy, although unrecorded immune exposures were likely present. The donor tested CMV seropositive and was one of the 289 seropositive cohort members. A peripheral blood sample was collected from each donor, and TCR beta sequencing was performed on peripheral blood mononuclear cells. The Qiagen DNeasy Blood Extraction Kit was used to extract genomic DNA from the blood cell samples. The sample originates from a study of cytomegalovirus exposure and HLA in healthy donors (dated by TCRdb to the late 2010s). Background on the whole study: In an earlier analysis of around 540 of the donors, 276 Gb of sequence data and approximately 100 million unique TCR beta sequences from about 179 million T cells were reported. Rather than drawing on any new phenotypic data, the later analysis identified candidate immune exposures from TCR beta sequences and the way those sequences occurred across donors. Donor age, sex, ethnicity and CMV serostatus were collected together with the repertoire data. In addition to the first cohort of approximately 650 subjects, a separate validation cohort of 120 different subjects was used. A later genetic analysis took genome-wide SNP genotypes for about 55% of the roughly 700 donors and used that subset as a discovery cohort. HLA typing included class I and class II loci at four-digit resolution. The number of typed donors differed by locus: about 620-630 for A, B, C, DRB1 and DQB1; about 520 for DQA1; over 600 for DPA1; and around 470 for DPB1. All discovery cohort repertoires had been generated using a single sequencing platform. The study aimed to test whether signatures of past pathogen exposure could be identified by cataloging public T cell receptors. A later analysis re-analyzed previously published TCR beta repertoires from about 600 donors and added high-resolution HLA genotyping to study TCR occurrence patterns. Of the 350 to 400 genotyped donors, 65% to 90% fell in the genetic ancestry cluster associated with self-reported Caucasian donors. The study used immunosequencing to profile the T cell repertoires of approximately 640 subjects and linked those repertoires to cytomegalovirus serostatus. In an earlier analysis of more than 550 of the donors, high-throughput TCR beta sequencing was used to judge whether each TCR beta V gene segment behaved as functional or pseudogenic. An early release covering roughly 600 HLA-typed donors comprised roughly 300 gigabases of sequencing data and roughly 86 million unique TCR sequences. The study combined high-throughput TCR immunosequencing, statistical association of individual TCRs with disease status, and machine learning to predict cytomegalovirus infection status. Among roughly 400 genotyped donors of the cohort, an average of approximately 240,000 unique TCR beta nucleotide sequences were sequenced per donor, roughly 20% of them non-productive. Because of strong linkage in the cohort, 4 to 6 DR-DQ haplotypes were treated as single units for association and clustering. General findings and caveats noted by the study authors: This cohort had only TCR beta chains sequenced, and the lack of alpha or paired-chain data limited which features could be detected. Because counts were too low, more than 15 rarely observed V segments, including chromosome 9 orphons, were excluded from the earlier analysis of several hundred of the donors. Presence/absence analyses assumed roughly uniform sequencing depth across donors, an assumption that may not hold. The study gave a list of 150 to 200 TCR beta chains associated with cytomegalovirus. A later analysis reported that several top co-occurrence clusters appeared linked to parvovirus B19, influenza, CMV and Epstein-Barr virus. According to a later analysis, TCR association rates differed among HLA loci, with DRB1 alleles showing the most associated TCRs and HLA-C alleles showing the fewest. A cluster of highly shared sequence variants was judged likely to represent a technical artifact of the sequencing pipeline. HLA typing was unavailable for some donors at each locus, so association tests used only the typed subset. An association between a missense DCLRE1C variant and V-gene and J-gene trimming of TCR beta chains was found in a later genetic analysis and replicated in an independent cohort. The classifier was reported to diagnose cytomegalovirus status with high specificity and sensitivity in both the original cohort and the validation cohort. A few of the identified cytomegalovirus-associated TCR beta chains were confirmed in vitro to be specific for cytomegalovirus antigens. Most TCR sequences were seen in very few donors, while some public TCRs were found in many individuals. Compared with equally common non-associated chains, HLA-associated TCR beta chains in a later analysis were more clonally expanded and had lower generation probabilities. CMV serostatus was the only immune exposure information available for the cohort. In an earlier analysis of about 540 of the donors, most TCR beta V segments were observed in productive rearrangements about 90% or about 30% of the time, broadly matching IMGT annotations. A further reported finding was that TCR beta sequences accurately predicted the HLA-A and HLA-B alleles for most subjects in the first cohort. In a later analysis, most CMV-associated TCR beta chains were found to appear HLA-restricted, with HLA associations seemingly driven largely by CMV exposure. According to a later genetic analysis, donors in an Asian-associated ancestry cluster had fewer N-insertions in productive TCRs than the approximately 650-donor mean. When HLA alleles, especially DR and DQ, strongly co-occurred, attributing TCR associations to individual alleles was difficult. In a later analysis, about 17,000 TCR beta sequences were associated with specific HLA alleles at a false discovery rate of 0.05. The authors suggested that the approach could potentially be generalized to other disease states and immunological phenotypes. Linkage disequilibrium might explain the correlated functional status among segregating V segments, but an unknown experimental factor could not be ruled out. Because the 87-base-pair reads could not distinguish some IMGT-functional V segments, including TRBV6-2 and TRBV6-3, those segments were excluded.

The CDR1 and CDR2 encoded by the germline V gene (reference sequence) are SGHNT and YYREEE. There are 15 amino acids in the CDR3, from cysteine to phenylalanine inclusive. Left in the record is the CDR3 DNA by itself, 45 bases read in frame from the first base. V sheds 4 bases and J sheds 0 bases, leaving 13 bases between their ends. Library creation used the immunoSEQ multiplex PCR assay. A mixture of 60 forward primers for TCR Vbeta segments and 13 reverse primers for TCR Jbeta segments was used in the multiplex PCR. A multiplex PCR assay on genomic DNA amplified the CDR3 region of rearranged TCR beta genes. The amplified TCR beta libraries were sequenced on the Illumina HiSeq System as 87-base-pair reads. Under the source paper's analysis protocol: Across the 500 to 700 repertoires, a later analysis counted 75 million to 90 million unique TCR beta chains, around 11 million of which were shared by at least two donors. To remove PCR and sequencing errors, raw reads were error-corrected and collapsed into unique sequences using a nearest-neighbor algorithm that merged closely related sequences. V, D and J gene segments were assigned by aligning CDR3 sequences to IMGT reference sequences. For a sequence to be retained, at least a six-nucleotide match to both a V gene segment and a J gene segment was required. Rearrangements were classified as productive when the CDR3 lacked stop codons and remained in frame with V and J, and all other rearrangements were classified as non-productive. Following IMGT convention, CDR3 was defined as the stretch from the second conserved V-encoded cysteine to the conserved J-encoded phenylalanine. Sequences without an unambiguous match to a single V gene segment were excluded from the earlier analysis of a few hundred of the donors. In an earlier analysis of roughly 500 of the donors, V segments were called functional above 56.7% productive rearrangements and were called segregating when the between-donor standard deviation exceeded 5%. To diagnose cytomegalovirus status from the catalog of TCR beta chain sequences, a statistical classification framework was built. In a later analysis, TCR nucleotide sequences were compared against IMGT/GENE-DB human TR gene sequences so that V and J genes could be assigned. The TCRdist pipeline was used in a later analysis to assign CDR3 sequences and most-parsimonious VDJ recombination scenarios. In a later analysis, each TCR beta chain was defined by its CDR3 amino acid sequence together with its V-gene family, and reads without a unique V-gene family were excluded. To address suspected cross-contamination and a sequencing artifact, a later analysis removed 450 to 700 highly shared, low-generation-probability nucleotide sequences. In a later analysis, a clonal expansion index for each public chain was calculated from normalized within-repertoire ranks of inferred template counts. In a later analysis, generation probabilities were computed using a VDJ recombination model fitted to out-of-frame rearrangements, and the results were checked against IGoR. In a later analysis, hypergeometric tests were used to score TCR-TCR, TCR-HLA and TCR-CMV co-occurrence, with a repertoire-size bias correction applied to TCR pairs. In a later analysis, false discovery rates were estimated by permuting HLA or CMV assignments 20 times. In a later analysis, co-occurring TCRs were grouped using DBSCAN, with TCRdist sequence similarity added in when clustering inside HLA-allele-positive subsets. Repertoires with fewer than 30,000 or more than 120,000 public chains, plus five repertoires with anomalous nucleotide sharing, were excluded from co-occurrence clustering. TCRdb stores this immuneACCESS table with in-frame sequences only. Part of the clones is absent; in the studies checked, under half of the shortfall reflects unresolved V genes, and no reason is known for the rest. Clonal size and the V and J genes are those of that table, whereas D and trimming came from the DNA. In this sample the table shows tens of thousands of clones, under 90% of which occur a single time. The leading ten clones occupy about a third of the sample.

The receptor was isolated from a man aged 45 to 65 in good health and CMV-seropositive. The chain employs TRBV5-4 and TRBJ1-1; a confident D gene designation cannot be given. The sequenced sample was PBMCs. The CDR3 reads CASSPRGTVNTEAFF. The nucleotides are TGTGCCAGCAGCCCCCGGGGAACAGTGAACACTGAAGCTTTCTTT. Beyond the CDR3, the reference TRBV5-4 and TRBJ1-1 genes provide the residues; the full variable domain reads: ETGVTQSPTHLIKTRGQQVTLRCSSQSGHNTVSWYQQALGQGPQFIFQYYREEENGRGNFPPRFSGLQFPNYSSELNVNALELDDSALYLCASSPRGTVNTEAFFGQGTRLTVV.